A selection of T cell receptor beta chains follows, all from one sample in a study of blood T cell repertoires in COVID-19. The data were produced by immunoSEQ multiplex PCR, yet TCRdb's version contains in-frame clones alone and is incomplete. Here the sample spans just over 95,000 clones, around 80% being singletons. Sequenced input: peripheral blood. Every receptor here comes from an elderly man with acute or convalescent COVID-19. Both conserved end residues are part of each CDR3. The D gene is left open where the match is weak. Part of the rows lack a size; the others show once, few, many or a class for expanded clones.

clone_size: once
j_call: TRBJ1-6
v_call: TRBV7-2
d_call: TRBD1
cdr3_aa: CASSLGDSPSPLHF
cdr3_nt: TGTGCCAGCAGCTTGGGGGACAGCCCTTCACCCCTCCACTTT

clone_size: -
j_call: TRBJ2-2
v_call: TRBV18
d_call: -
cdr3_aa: CASSPLGHANTGELFF
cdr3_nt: TGTGCCAGCTCACCACTGGGACACGCGAACACCGGGGAGCTGTTTTTT

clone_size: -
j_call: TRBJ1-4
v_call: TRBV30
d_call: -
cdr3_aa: CAWSMRVGPEKLFF
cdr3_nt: TGTGCCTGGAGTATGAGGGTTGGGCCTGAAAAACTGTTTTTT

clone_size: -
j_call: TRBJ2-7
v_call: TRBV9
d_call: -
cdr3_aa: CASSVGIQGRDYEQYF
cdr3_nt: TGTGCCAGCAGCGTAGGAATTCAGGGGAGAGACTACGAGCAGTACTTC

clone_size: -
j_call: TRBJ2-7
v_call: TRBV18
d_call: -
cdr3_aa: CASSPQGGLYEQYF
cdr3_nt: TGTGCCAGCTCACCGCAGGGTGGCCTCTACGAGCAGTACTTC

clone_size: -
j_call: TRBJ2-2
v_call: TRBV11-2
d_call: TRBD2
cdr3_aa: CASSSGTSGTGELFF
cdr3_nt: TGTGCCAGCAGCTCCGGGACTAGCGGCACCGGGGAGCTGTTTTTT

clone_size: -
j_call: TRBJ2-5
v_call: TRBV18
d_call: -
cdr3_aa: CASSSSQETQYF
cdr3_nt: TGTGCCAGCTCAAGTAGCCAAGAGACCCAGTACTTC

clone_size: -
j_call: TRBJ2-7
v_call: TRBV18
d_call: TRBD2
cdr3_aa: CASSPFPGLAGGMNEQYF
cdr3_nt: TGTGCCAGCTCACCCTTCCCGGGACTAGCGGGAGGGATGAACGAGCAGTACTTC

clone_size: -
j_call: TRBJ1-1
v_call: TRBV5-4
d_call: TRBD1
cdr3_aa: CASSPPGQGALLGTEAFF
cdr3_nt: TGTGCCAGCAGCCCACCTGGACAGGGGGCTTTGTTAGGCACTGAAGCTTTCTTT

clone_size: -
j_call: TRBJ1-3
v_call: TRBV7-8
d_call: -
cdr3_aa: CASSFGTGPGGNTIYF
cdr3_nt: TGTGCCAGCAGCTTCGGTACAGGGCCGGGGGGAAACACCATATATTTT

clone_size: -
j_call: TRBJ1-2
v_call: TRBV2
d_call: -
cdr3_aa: CASRIDSYGYTF
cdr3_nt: TGTGCCAGCAGGATAGATTCCTATGGCTACACCTTC

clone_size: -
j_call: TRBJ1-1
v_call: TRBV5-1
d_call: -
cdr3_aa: CASSLTYPTTEAFF
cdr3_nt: TGCGCCAGCAGCTTGACCTACCCTACCACTGAAGCTTTCTTT

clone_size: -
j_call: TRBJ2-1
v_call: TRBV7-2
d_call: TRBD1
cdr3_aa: CASSREGQGDNEQFF
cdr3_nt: TGTGCCAGCAGCAGGGAGGGACAGGGGGACAATGAGCAGTTCTTC

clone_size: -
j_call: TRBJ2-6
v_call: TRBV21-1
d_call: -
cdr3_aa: CASSKGQGRSSGANVLTF
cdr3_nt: TGTGCCAGCAGCAAGGGGCAGGGAAGAAGCTCTGGGGCCAACGTCCTGACTTTC

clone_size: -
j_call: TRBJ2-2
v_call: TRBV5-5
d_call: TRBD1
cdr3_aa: CASSSRTGGTGELFF
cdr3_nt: TGTGCCAGCAGCTCTCGAACAGGGGGCACCGGGGAGCTGTTTTTT

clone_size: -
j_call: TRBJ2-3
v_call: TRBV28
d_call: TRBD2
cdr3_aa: CASRPPGRGASDTQYF
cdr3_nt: TGTGCCAGCAGGCCCCCAGGGCGGGGGGCCTCAGATACGCAGTATTTT

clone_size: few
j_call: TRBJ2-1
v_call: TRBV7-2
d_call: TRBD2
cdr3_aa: CASSPSSGTYNEQFF
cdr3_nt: TGTGCCAGCAGCCCTTCTAGCGGCACCTACAATGAGCAGTTCTTC

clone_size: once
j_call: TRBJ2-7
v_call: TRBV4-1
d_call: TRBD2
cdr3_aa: CASSQNPLTSSSNEQYF
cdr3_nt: TGCGCCAGCAGCCAAAACCCCTTGACTAGCAGTTCAAACGAGCAGTACTTC

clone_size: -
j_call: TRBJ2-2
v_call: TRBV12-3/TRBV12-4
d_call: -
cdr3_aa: CASRGRNTGELFF
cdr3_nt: TGTGCCAGCAGGGGGCGAAACACCGGGGAGCTGTTTTTT

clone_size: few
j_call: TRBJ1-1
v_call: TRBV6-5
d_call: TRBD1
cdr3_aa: CASSPGGGQKAFF
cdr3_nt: TGTGCCAGCAGCCCAGGGGGCGGTCAAAAAGCTTTCTTT

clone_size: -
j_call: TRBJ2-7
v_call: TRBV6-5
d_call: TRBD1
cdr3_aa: CASSYPGQGASYEQYF
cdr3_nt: TGTGCCAGCAGTTACCCGGGACAGGGGGCCTCCTACGAGCAGTACTTC

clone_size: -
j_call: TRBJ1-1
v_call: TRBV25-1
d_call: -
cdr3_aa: CASSDLKQGRNTEAFF
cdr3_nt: TGTGCCAGCAGTGATCTTAAACAGGGAAGGAACACTGAAGCTTTCTTT

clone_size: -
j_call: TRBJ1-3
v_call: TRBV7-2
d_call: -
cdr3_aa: CASSSDSFSGNTIYF
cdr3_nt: TGTGCCAGCAGCTCGGACAGCTTCTCTGGAAACACCATATATTTT

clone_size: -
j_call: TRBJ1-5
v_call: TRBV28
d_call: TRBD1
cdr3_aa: CASSSRGRSNQPQHF
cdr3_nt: TGTGCCAGCAGTTCGAGGGGGCGAAGCAATCAGCCCCAGCATTTT

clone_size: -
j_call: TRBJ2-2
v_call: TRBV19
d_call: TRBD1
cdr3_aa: CASTPTGTNTGELFF
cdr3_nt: TGTGCCAGTACCCCGACAGGGACGAACACCGGGGAGCTGTTTTTT

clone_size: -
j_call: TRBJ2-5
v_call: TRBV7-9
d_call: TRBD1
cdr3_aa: CASSPATGKSWTQYF
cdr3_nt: TGTGCCAGCAGCCCAGCGACAGGGAAGAGTTGGACCCAGTACTTC

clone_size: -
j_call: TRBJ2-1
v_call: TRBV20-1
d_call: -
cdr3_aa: CSAPRGGAKFF
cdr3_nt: TGCAGTGCTCCTAGGGGGGGGGCGAAGTTCTTC

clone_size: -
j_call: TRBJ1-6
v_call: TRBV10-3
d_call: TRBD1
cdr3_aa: CAISRQGAADSPLHF
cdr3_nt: TGTGCCATCAGTAGACAGGGGGCGGCTGATTCACCCCTCCACTTT

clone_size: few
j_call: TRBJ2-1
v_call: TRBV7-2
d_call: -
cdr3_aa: CASSLYRTDNEQFF
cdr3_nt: TGTGCCAGCAGCTTATACAGGACGGACAATGAGCAGTTCTTC

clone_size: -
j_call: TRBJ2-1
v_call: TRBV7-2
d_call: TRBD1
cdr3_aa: CASSSRRGRGDEQFF
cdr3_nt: TGTGCCAGCAGCTCCCGCAGGGGGCGAGGAGATGAGCAGTTCTTC

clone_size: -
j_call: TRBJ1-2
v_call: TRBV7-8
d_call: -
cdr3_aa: CASSLAHRDYGYTF
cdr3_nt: TGTGCCAGCAGCTTAGCCCACAGGGACTATGGCTACACCTTC

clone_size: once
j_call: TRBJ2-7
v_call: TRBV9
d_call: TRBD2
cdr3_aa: CASSPQGLAGFDEQYF
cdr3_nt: TGTGCCAGCAGCCCCCAGGGACTAGCGGGGTTCGACGAGCAGTACTTC

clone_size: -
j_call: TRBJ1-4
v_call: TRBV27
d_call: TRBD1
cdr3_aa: CASSLGQGASTNEKLFF
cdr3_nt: TGTGCCAGCAGTTTGGGTCAGGGGGCGTCGACTAATGAAAAACTGTTTTTT